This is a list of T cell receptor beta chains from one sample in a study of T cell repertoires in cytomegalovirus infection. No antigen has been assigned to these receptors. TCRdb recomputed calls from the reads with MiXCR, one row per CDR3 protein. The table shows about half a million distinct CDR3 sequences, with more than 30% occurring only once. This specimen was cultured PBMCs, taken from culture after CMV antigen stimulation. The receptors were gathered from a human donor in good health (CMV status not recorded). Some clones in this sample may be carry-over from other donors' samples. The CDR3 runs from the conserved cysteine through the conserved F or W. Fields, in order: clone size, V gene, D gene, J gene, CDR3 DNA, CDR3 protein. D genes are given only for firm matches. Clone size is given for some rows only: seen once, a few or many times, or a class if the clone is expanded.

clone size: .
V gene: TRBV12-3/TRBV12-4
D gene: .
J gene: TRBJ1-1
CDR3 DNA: TGTGCCAGCACCCCCCGGTTGGGCACTGAAGCTTTCTTT
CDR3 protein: CASTPRLGTEAFF

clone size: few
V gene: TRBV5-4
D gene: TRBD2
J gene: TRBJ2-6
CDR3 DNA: TGTGCCAGCAGCTGGAGCGGGGCTGGGGCCAACGTCCTGACTTTC
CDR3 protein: CASSWSGAGANVLTF

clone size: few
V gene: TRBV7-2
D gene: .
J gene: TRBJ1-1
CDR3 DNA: TGTGCCAGCAGCTTACAGGGGCGCAGCACTGAAGCTTTCTTT
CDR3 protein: CASSLQGRSTEAFF

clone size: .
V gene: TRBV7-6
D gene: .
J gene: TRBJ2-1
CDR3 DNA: TGTGCCAGCAGCTACAAGAACAGGGATACTGAGCAGTTCTTC
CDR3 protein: CASSYKNRDTEQFF

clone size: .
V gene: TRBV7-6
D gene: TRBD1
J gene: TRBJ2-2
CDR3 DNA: TGTGCCTCCCAAGGGGGCTATCCCGGGGAGCTGTTTTTT
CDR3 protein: CASQGGYPGELFF

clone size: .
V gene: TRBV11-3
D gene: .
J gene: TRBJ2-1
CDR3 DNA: TGTGCCACGCAGGTAGCGGCCTACAATGAGCAGTTCTTC
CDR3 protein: CATQVAAYNEQFF

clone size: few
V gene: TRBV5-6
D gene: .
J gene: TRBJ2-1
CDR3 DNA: TGTGCCAGCAGCTTTCAGAGTAACTTAAATGAGCAGTTCTTC
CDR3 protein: CASSFQSNLNEQFF

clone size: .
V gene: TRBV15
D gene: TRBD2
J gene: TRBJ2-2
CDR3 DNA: TGTGCCACCAGCAGAGCTAGCGGGAGATTGACGAACACCGGGGAGCTGTTTTTT
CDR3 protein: CATSRASGRLTNTGELFF

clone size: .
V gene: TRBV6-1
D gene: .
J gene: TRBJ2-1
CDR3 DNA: TGTGCCAGCAGTCCGGACTGGCCTTCCTACAATGAGCAGTTCTTC
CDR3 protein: CASSPDWPSYNEQFF

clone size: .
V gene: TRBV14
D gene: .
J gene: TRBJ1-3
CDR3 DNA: TGTGCCAGCAGCCGGGCCGGGTCCTCTGGAAACACCATATATTTT
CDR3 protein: CASSRAGSSGNTIYF

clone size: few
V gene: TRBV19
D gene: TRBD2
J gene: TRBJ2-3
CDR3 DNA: TGTGCCAGTAGTACCTCTTTCGGGAGGCTCACAGATACGCAGTATTTT
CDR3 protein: CASSTSFGRLTDTQYF

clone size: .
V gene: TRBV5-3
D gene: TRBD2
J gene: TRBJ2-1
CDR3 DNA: TGTGCCAGCAGCGGGGGCCGGGGACTAGCCGTTAATGAGCAGTTCTTC
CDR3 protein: CASSGGRGLAVNEQFF

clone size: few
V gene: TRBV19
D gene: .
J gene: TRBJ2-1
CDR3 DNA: TGTGCCAGCAGCATTACAGGGAATGAGCAGTTCTTC
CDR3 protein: CASSITGNEQFF

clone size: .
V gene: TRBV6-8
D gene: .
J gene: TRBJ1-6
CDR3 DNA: TGTGCCAGCAGTGGACCGTCCGCCTATAATTCACCCCTCCACTTT
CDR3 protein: CASSGPSAYNSPLHF

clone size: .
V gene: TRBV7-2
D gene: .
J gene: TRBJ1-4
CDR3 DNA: TGTGCCAGCAGCTTAAACCGGGTAGCGGAGGAAAAACTGTTTTTT
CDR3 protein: CASSLNRVAEEKLFF

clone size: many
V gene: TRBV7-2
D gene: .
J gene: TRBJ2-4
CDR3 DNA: TGTGCCAGCAGCTTAGACGTGCAAAACATTCAGTACTTC
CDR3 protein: CASSLDVQNIQYF

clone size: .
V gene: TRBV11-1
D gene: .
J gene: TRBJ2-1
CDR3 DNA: TGTGCCAGCAGCCACGACGGGACGAACAATGAGCAGTTCTTC
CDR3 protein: CASSHDGTNNEQFF

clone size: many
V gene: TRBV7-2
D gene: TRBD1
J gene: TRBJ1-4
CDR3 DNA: TGTGCCAGCAGCTTAACCTCTCCCGGGACAGGGGTTGAAAAACTGTTTTTT
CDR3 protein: CASSLTSPGTGVEKLFF

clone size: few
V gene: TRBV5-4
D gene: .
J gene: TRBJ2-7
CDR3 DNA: TGTGCCAGCAGCTTGTCGGGTAGCGACGAGCAGTACTTC
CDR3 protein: CASSLSGSDEQYF

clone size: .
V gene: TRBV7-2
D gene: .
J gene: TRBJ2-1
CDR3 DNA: TGTGCCAGCAGCTTCGACGGGGATTACAATGAGCAGTTCTTC
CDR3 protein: CASSFDGDYNEQFF

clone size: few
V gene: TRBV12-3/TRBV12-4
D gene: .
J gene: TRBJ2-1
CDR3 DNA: TGTGCCAGCAGTTCGGGACTGGGGTCTTTGTTCTTC
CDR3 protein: CASSSGLGSLFF

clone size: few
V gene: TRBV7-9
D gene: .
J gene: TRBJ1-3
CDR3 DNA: TGTGCCAGCAGCTTGCGGAACACCATATATTTT
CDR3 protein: CASSLRNTIYF

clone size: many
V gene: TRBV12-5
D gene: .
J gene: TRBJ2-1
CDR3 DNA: TGTGCTAGTTACCCGGCGGGGCGGGGCAATGAGCAGTTCTTC
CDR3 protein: CASYPAGRGNEQFF